This TCR beta chain was identified in a study of Ad26.COV2.S vaccination and SARS-CoV-2 variants (dated by TCRdb to 2020 to 2023). At the level of the whole study: Donors in the vaccine arm were drawn from COV1001, a phase I-IIa trial of Ad26.COV2.S in healthy adults that was multicentre, randomized, double-blind and placebo-controlled. Ad26.COV2.S was administered intramuscularly at a dose of 5x10^10 or 1x10^11 viral particles, either as one shot or as two shots given 56 days apart. TCRbeta repertoire sequencing served as the tool for gauging how specific and how broad the SARS-CoV-2-reactive T cell receptors were following Ad26.COV2.S vaccination. The TCR-sequenced set comprised about 32 samples: roughly 19 Ad26.COV2.S vaccine recipients, 5 placebo recipients and 8 SARS-CoV-2 convalescent individuals. Trial participants were randomized into five groups of five: low-dose or high-dose Ad26.COV2.S given once or twice, or placebo on both occasions. Blinding of investigators to trial group allocation was maintained during experiments and outcome assessment.

Overall results and qualifications from the work: Ad26.COV2.S recipients had higher spike-specific TCR breadth than placebo recipients (P = 0.0014). Substantial breadth of spike-specific CD8+ and CD4+ T cell responses was reported after vaccination. The study was not powered to compare responses between vaccine doses or regimens. According to the authors, total T cell responses may have been underestimated by the TCR breadth and depth analyses. Vaccine and placebo recipients had comparable non-spike TCR breadth, which fits with the vaccine containing only spike.

The immunoSEQ Assay was used to sequence TCRbeta CDR3 regions. After extraction, genomic DNA underwent amplification by bias-controlled multiplex PCR, followed by high-throughput sequencing. The source study handled its data this way. To quantify the absolute abundance of each unique TCRbeta CDR3 region, sequences were collapsed and filtered. T cell fraction was estimated by normalization of TCRbeta template counts to usable DNA, with usable DNA being measured through amplification of reference genes present in all nucleated cells. Repertoire TCRs were annotated as SARS-CoV-2-specific when V gene, CDR3 amino acid sequence and J gene were exactly matched to a known reactive TCR set. The reference SARS-CoV-2 TCR set came from MIRA and was filtered for enrichment in COVID-19-positive ImmuneCODE repertoires, removing public or cross-reactive TCRs. Drawing on the MIRA antigens, annotated TCRs were analysed further at the level of specific ORF or position within ORF. Breadth was defined as annotated unique rearrangements over total unique productive rearrangements; depth was the summed frequency of those rearrangements. TCR breadth was compared between groups using two-sided Wilcoxon rank-sum tests. TCRdb mirrors the immuneACCESS table, restricted to in-frame sequences. Some clones are absent from its copies; in checked studies, under half trace to an unresolved V gene, and the reason for the others is unknown. V and J calls plus clone size are reproduced from that table; the DNA served to infer D and trimming. In this sample the table shows 380,000 or so clones, around 89% of which occur a single time. The ten top clones hold approximately 5% of the sample.

Between the V and J ends, shortened by 2 bases and 1 base respectively, the junction contains 2 bases. Per the germline V gene, SGHDT is the CDR1 and YYEEEE is the CDR2. The CDR3 runs 12 amino acids, cysteine and phenylalanine included. Just the 36-base CDR3 DNA is kept, in frame starting at base 1. A word on this clone: No cognate antigen has been identified for it. No base quality information exists; no much larger clone differs at one position. In the same sample, other DNA sequences code for this CDR3.

This sample's treatment or condition label indicates: around 19 received Ad26.COV2.S at low or high dose, single or two shots; roughly five received placebo; per-sample allocation not given. Repertoires of vaccine and placebo recipients were sequenced from samples collected on day 63 after the first injection. Cohort 1b enrolled roughly 25 adults aged 18-55 years at a single site in Boston, USA, between 29 July and 7 August 2020. As a vaccine, Ad26.COV2.S was a replication-incompetent adenovirus type 26 vector that expressed a prefusion-stabilized SARS-CoV-2 spike protein derived from the original Wuhan strain.

The specimen comprised peripheral blood, sampled in a trial of Ad26.COV2.S vaccine versus placebo. The receptor chain draws on TRBV5-6 and TRBJ2-3; the D gene cannot be named for sure. The receptor was isolated from a person between 18 and 60 years old who received the Ad26.COV2.S COVID-19 vaccine or a placebo. The CDR3 has the sequence CASSFGTDTQYF. The sequenced DNA is TGTGCCAGCAGCTTCGGCACAGATACGCAGTATTTT.